Following are 27 T cell receptor beta chains from one sample sequenced in a study of blood T cells in healthy people across ages. A second about 6 to 11 cycle PCR used barcoded and J-beta primers. TCRdb re-derived calls from the 5' RACE reads in MiXCR, one entry per CDR3 protein. The repertoire holds fewer than 1.5 million distinct CDR3 sequences, roughly 40% seen once, with 7.9% in the top ten. Sequencing was done on a sample of blood. The receptors derive from a woman aged 18-29 years in good health.

V is TRBV7-2 and J is TRBJ2-7; 9 nucleotides line up with TRBD2. CDR1 and CDR2 from the germline V gene are SGHTA and FQGNSA. CDR3 length: 15 residues. V was pared by 2 bases and J by 7 bases, with 9 bases of the junction left unmatched. The CDR3 region is CASSLTSGYYNEQYF. The CDR3 region has the DNA TGTGCCAGCAGCTTAACTAGCGGGTACTACAATGAGCAGTACTTC.

The V gene is TRBV7-2, the J gene TRBJ2-4; possibly TRBD1 for D (7 bases). CDR1 and CDR2 from the germline V gene are SGHTA and FQGNSA. Trimming left V 5 bases short and J 0 bases short, with 14 bases between. The CDR3 consists of 16 residues. The CDR3 DNA sequence: TGTGCCAGCAGCATTCAGGGGGGATTAGCCAAAAACATTCAGTACTTC. This sequence encodes CASSIQGGLAKNIQYF.

The V and J genes are TRBV24-1 and TRBJ1-1; D is unresolved. The germline V gene encodes CDR1 KGHDR and CDR2 SFDVKD. The CDR3 is 13 amino acids. The V and J ends lost 3 bases and 4 bases respectively, with 8 bases between them. The CDR3 spells CATSDRLTTEAFF. CDR3 coding DNA: TGTGCCACCAGTGATCGACTTACCACTGAAGCTTTCTTT.

The CDR3 region is CSATAGTGGSAFF. The CDR3 nucleotides read TGCAGTGCTACCGCCGGGACAGGGGGCTCAGCTTTCTTT. The chain has TRBV20-1 and TRBJ1-1; TRBD1 matches 12 bases. CDR3 length: 13 residues. The germline CDR1 and CDR2 sequences are DFQATT and SNEGSKA (reference sequence). With V trimmed by 4 bases and J by 10 bases, 7 bases remained unmatched.

This chain connects TRBV5-5 to TRBJ2-5, with 11 bases lining up with TRBD2. This CDR3 is 16 amino acids long. Germline CDR1 SGHKS, CDR2 YYEKEE (reference sequence). The ends lost 2 bases at V and 11 bases at J; junction bases unmatched: 14. The CDR3 nucleotides are TGTGCCAGCAGCTTAGTGATCCTAGCGGGGGGCTATGAGCAGTACTTC. Encoded protein: CASSLVILAGGYEQYF.

The CDR3 here is CASSHGSGGNVNEQFF. In DNA form, the CDR3 reads TGTGCCAGCAGCCATGGGAGCGGGGGTAATGTCAATGAGCAGTTCTTC. The chain employs TRBV4-2 and TRBJ2-1; 8 nucleotides line up with TRBD2. The CDR3 loop spans 16 amino acids. The V segment lost 3 bases and the J segment 6 bases; nucleotides outside the gene matches: 10. Germline values: CDR1 LGHNA, CDR2 YNFKEQ.

The rearrangement joins TRBV20-1 to TRBJ1-1; TRBD1 matches at 7 bases. The J segment lost 6 bases and the V segment lost 3 bases, leaving 7 bases of the junction unmatched. The germline V gene encodes CDR1 DFQATT and CDR2 SNEGSKA (reference sequence). The CDR3 has 13 residues. The CDR3 DNA reads TGCAGTGCTAGGACAGGGAATGGCGCTGAAGCTTTCTTT. Translation gives CSARTGNGAEAFF.

There are a few counts of this clonotype. The chain couples TRBV20-1 to TRBJ2-1; D perhaps matches TRBD1 (6 bases). The CDR3 runs 16 residues. The V and J ends lost 0 bases and 1 base respectively, with 13 bases between them. Per the germline V gene, CDR1 is DFQATT and CDR2 is SNEGSKA (reference sequence). The CDR3 sequence is CSARDFSRGSYNEQFF. The DNA for the CDR3 is TGCAGTGCTAGAGATTTCTCCAGGGGATCCTACAATGAGCAGTTCTTC.

The table lists this clonotype with a few counts. V and J are TRBV27 and TRBJ2-5; unclear D gene. CDR1 and CDR2 from the germline V gene are MNHEY and SMNVEV (reference sequence). This CDR3 region has 14 residues. V shed 5 bases and J shed 2 bases, with 12 bases lying between them. The CDR3 is CASSPTVGQETQYF. The CDR3 DNA follows: TGTGCCAGCAGTCCGACTGTTGGGCAAGAGACCCAGTACTTC.

The genes are TRBV5-6 and TRBJ2-5; D is undetermined. The J call could be wrong; TRBJ2-7 is a better fit for the DNA end. The CDR3 has 17 residues. Germline V gene data show CDR1 as SGHDT and CDR2 as YYEEEE. CDR3 in DNA: TGTGCCAGCAGCTATCAGCCCCGTCGGCAAATGGACTACGAGCAGTACTTC. Its protein is CASSYQPRRQMDYEQYF.

This chain joins TRBV10-3 and TRBJ1-1, with 9 bases identical to TRBD1. The trim removed 1 base at V and 1 base at J, leaving 4 bases unmatched. From germline, CDR1 is ENHRY and CDR2 SYGVKD. The CDR3 extends over 16 amino acids. CDR3 sequence (DNA): TGTGCCATCAGTGAGTTCGGGACAGGGACGAACACTGAAGCTTTCTTT. Translating it yields CAISEFGTGTNTEAFF.

J is TRBJ2-5 and V is TRBV3-1; D is undetermined. There are 14 residues in the CDR3. Germline CDR1 is LGHDT and CDR2 is YNNKEL (reference sequence). Trimming left V 4 bases short and J 4 bases short, with 13 bases between. CDR3 amino acids: CASSPTPSGETQYF. CDR3 sequence (DNA): TGTGCCAGCAGCCCGACCCCGTCGGGAGAGACCCAGTACTTC.

The chain has TRBV7-2 and TRBJ2-1; TRBD2 is a possible D gene (5 bases). Germline lookup yields CDR1 SGHTA and CDR2 FQGNSA. This CDR3 has 15 residues. Trimming shortened V by 2 bases and J by 6 bases, and 14 bases separated the two germline ends. In DNA form, the CDR3 reads TGTGCCAGCAGCTTAATCTCGGGATCGGTCAATGAGCAGTTCTTC. Its protein product is CASSLISGSVNEQFF. The whole variable domain, filled in from reference TRBV7-2 and TRBJ2-1, reads GAGVSQSPSNKVTEKGKDVELRCDPISGHTALYWYRQSLGQGLEFLIYFQGNSAPDKSGLPSDRFSAERTGGSVSTLTIQRTQQEDSAVYLCASSLISGSVNEQFFGPGTRLTVL.

The chain has TRBV20-1 and TRBJ2-1; 7 bases align to TRBD2. CDR1 and CDR2 (germline): DFQATT, SNEGSKA (reference sequence). This CDR3 has 16 residues. V was clipped by 0 bases and J by 3 bases; unmatched bases: 8. The DNA for the CDR3 is TGCAGTGCTAGAGATTCCCGACTAGCCGTCTACAATGAGCAGTTCTTC. Amino acid sequence: CSARDSRLAVYNEQFF.

The chain links TRBV7-9 to TRBJ2-5; D possibly corresponds to TRBD1 (6 bases). The germline CDR1 and CDR2 sequences are SEHNR and FQNEAQ (reference sequence). With 5 bases removed from V and 1 base from J, the gap between germline ends came to 11 bases. The CDR3 loop spans 14 amino acids. CDR3 DNA sequence: TGTGCCAGCAGCCGTCCGGACAGCCAAGAGACCCAGTACTTC. Residues: CASSRPDSQETQYF.

This clonotype was seen only a few times. The chain joins TRBV3-1 to TRBJ2-5; D gene ambiguous. The CDR3 contains 13 residues. The germline V gene encodes CDR1 LGHDT and CDR2 YNNKEL (reference sequence). V gave up 7 bases and J gave up 4 bases, with 13 bases separating them. The CDR3 bases are TGTGCCAGCAACCGCCAGCTCGGAGAGACCCAGTACTTC. Protein product: CASNRQLGETQYF.

V gene TRBV18 combines with J gene TRBJ2-7; D possibly corresponds to TRBD1 (6 bases). V lost 5 bases and J 2 bases, leaving 13 bases between the germline ends. Looked up from germline, CDR1 is KGHSH and CDR2 is LQKENI. This CDR3 comprises 14 residues. CDR3 residues: CASSSRDKPYEQYF. DNA of the CDR3: TGTGCCAGCTCATCCCGGGACAAGCCCTACGAGCAGTACTTC.

This chain's CDR3 is CASSLYFGRAGKETQYF. The DNA for the CDR3 is TGTGCCAGCAGCTTATACTTCGGGAGGGCCGGAAAAGAGACCCAGTACTTC. The J gene is TRBJ2-5, the V gene TRBV7-2, with TRBD2 identical over 8 bases. CDR1 and CDR2 (germline): SGHTA, FQGNSA. The CDR3 has 17 amino acids. J was trimmed by 3 bases and V by 2 bases; bases with no gene match: 11.

This chain connects TRBV29-1 to TRBJ2-7; a weak D match, TRBD2 (7 bases). Per the germline V gene, CDR1 is SQVTM and CDR2 is ANQGSEA. Trimming left V 7 bases short and J 0 bases short, with 25 bases between. The CDR3 length is 17 residues. The CDR3 region has the DNA TGCAGCGCCCGGGGGGCGGAGGGGGACGGAACCTCCTACGAGCAGTACTTC. As protein: CSARGAEGDGTSYEQYF.

V is TRBV12-3 or TRBV12-4 and J is TRBJ1-1, with D uncertain. The CDR3 is made up of 14 amino acids. The V gene lost 7 bases and the J gene lost 0 bases, with 12 bases spanning the gap. CDR3 nucleotides: TGTGCCAGCACTCCCCCCCCGATGAACACTGAAGCTTTCTTT. Amino acid sequence: CASTPPPMNTEAFF.

The chain is built from TRBV18 and TRBJ2-4; TRBD2 aligns across 8 bases. The assigned J gene may be wrong: the sequence end matches TRBJ2-7 better. Germline V gene data show CDR1 as KGHSH and CDR2 as LQKENI. This CDR3 region has 15 residues. CDR3 sequence reads: CASSPGGRPTYEQYF. CDR3 bases: TGTGCCAGCTCACCGGGCGGGAGGCCAACCTACGAGCAGTACTTC.

The chain recombines TRBV20-1 with TRBJ2-5; D may match TRBD1 or TRBD2 (6 bases each). The CDR3 contains 14 residues. V dropped 4 bases and J dropped 5 bases, with 17 bases sitting between them. CDR1 is DFQATT and CDR2 is SNEGSKA in the germline V gene (reference sequence). The DNA for the CDR3 is TGCAGTGCTATTCCCGGGGGCGGATCGGAGACCCAGTACTTC. This sequence encodes CSAIPGGGSETQYF.

The chain uses TRBV5-1 and TRBJ2-7; tentative D call: TRBD2 (7 bases). The ends were cut back, 4 bases at V and 7 bases at J, with 18 bases in the middle. Looked up from germline, CDR1 is SGHRS and CDR2 is YFSETQ. This CDR3 is 14 amino acids long. CDR3 nucleotides: TGCGCCAGCAGCGTCACCCCGGGGGGCAATGAGCAGTACTTC. Translated: CASSVTPGGNEQYF.

This clonotype was observed a handful of times. V is TRBV4-1 and J is TRBJ2-3; D possibly corresponds to TRBD2 (7 bases). The V and J ends lost 3 bases and 4 bases respectively, with 17 bases between them. The germline V gene encodes CDR1 MGHRA and CDR2 YSYEKL. The CDR3 is 16 residues long. CDR3 region: CASSQRSGGQSDTQYF. The CDR3 DNA reads TGCGCCAGCAGCCAGAGGTCGGGGGGCCAATCAGATACGCAGTATTTT.

This sequence joins TRBV9 and TRBJ2-5; TRBD1 agrees at 10 bases. This CDR3 is built from 15 residues. The germline gives CDR1 SGDLS, CDR2 YYNGEE. The junction had 9 bases not matched to a gene; V was cut back by 6 bases and J by 4 bases. The CDR3: CASTGTGEKGETQYF. CDR3 nucleotides: TGTGCCAGCACGGGGACAGGGGAGAAGGGAGAGACCCAGTACTTC.

The chain uses TRBV12-3 or TRBV12-4 and TRBJ2-7, with 7 bases aligning to TRBD1. The CDR3 sequence is 17 residues long. With V trimmed by 5 bases and J by 2 bases, 15 bases remained unmatched. The CDR3 loop reads CASSHLEPGQRTYEQYF. The CDR3 nucleotides read TGTGCCAGCAGTCACCTAGAACCGGGACAGCGAACCTACGAGCAGTACTTC.

The rearrangement links TRBV6-5 to TRBJ1-1; D call uncertain. The CDR3 runs to 11 residues. V was pared by 6 bases and J by 5 bases, with 7 bases between. Germline V gene sequence: CDR1 MNHEY, CDR2 SVGAGI. The CDR3 region is CASRKGTEAFF. The CDR3 nucleotides read TGTGCCAGCAGGAAGGGTACTGAAGCTTTCTTT.